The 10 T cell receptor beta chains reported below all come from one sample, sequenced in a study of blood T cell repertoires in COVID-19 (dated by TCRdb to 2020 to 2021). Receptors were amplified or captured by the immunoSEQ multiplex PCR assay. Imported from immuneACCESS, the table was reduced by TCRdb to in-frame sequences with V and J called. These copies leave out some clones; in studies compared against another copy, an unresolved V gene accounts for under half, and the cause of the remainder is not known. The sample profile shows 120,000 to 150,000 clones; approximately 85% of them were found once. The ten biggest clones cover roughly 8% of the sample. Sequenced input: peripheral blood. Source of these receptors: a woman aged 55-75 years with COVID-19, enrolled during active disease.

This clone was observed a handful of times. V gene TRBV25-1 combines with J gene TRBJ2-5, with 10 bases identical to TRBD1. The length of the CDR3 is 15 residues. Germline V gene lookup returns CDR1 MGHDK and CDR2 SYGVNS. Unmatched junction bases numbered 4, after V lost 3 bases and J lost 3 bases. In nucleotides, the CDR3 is TGTGCCAGCAGTGACCCCGGGACAGGGGAAGAGACCCAGTACTTC. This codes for CASSDPGTGEETQYF.

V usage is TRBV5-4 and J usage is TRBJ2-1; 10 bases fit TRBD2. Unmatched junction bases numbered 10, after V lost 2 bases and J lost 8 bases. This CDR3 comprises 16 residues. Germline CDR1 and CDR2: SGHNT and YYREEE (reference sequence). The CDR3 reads CASSFLDSGGRDEQFF. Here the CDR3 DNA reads TGTGCCAGCAGCTTTTTGGATAGCGGGGGGCGCGATGAGCAGTTCTTC. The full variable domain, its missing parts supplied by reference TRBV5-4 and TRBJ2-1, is ETGVTQSPTHLIKTRGQQVTLRCSSQSGHNTVSWYQQALGQGPQFIFQYYREEENGRGNFPPRFSGLQFPNYSSELNVNALELDDSALYLCASSFLDSGGRDEQFFGPGTRLTVL.

The CDR3 DNA reads TGTGCCAGCAGTGAATTCGGTCAGGGCTGGGATGAGCAGTTCTTC. Its translation: CASSEFGQGWDEQFF. The chain has TRBV2 and TRBJ2-1, with D possibly TRBD1 on 5 matching bases. Germline V CDR1 and CDR2: SNHLY, FYNNEI. V was shortened by 2 bases and J by 8 bases, with 16 bases between the two germline ends. CDR3 length: 15 amino acids.

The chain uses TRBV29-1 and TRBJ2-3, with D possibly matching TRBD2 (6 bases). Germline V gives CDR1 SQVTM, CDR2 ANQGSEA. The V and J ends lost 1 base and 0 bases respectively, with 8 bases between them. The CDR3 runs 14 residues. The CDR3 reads CSVEAGVSTDTQYF. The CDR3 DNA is TGCAGCGTTGAAGCGGGGGTGAGCACAGATACGCAGTATTTT.

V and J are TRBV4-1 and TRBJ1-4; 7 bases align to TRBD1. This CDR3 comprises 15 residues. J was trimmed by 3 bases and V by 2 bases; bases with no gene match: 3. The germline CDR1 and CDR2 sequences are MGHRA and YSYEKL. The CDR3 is CASSQTGVANEKLFF. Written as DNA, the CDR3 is TGCGCCAGCAGCCAAACAGGGGTAGCTAATGAAAAACTGTTTTTT.

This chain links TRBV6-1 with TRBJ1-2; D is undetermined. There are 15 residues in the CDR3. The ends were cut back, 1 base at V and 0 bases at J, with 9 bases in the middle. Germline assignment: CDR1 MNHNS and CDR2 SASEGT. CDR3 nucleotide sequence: TGTGCCAGCAGTGAAGTCGGTGCCACTAACTATGGCTACACCTTC. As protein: CASSEVGATNYGYTF.

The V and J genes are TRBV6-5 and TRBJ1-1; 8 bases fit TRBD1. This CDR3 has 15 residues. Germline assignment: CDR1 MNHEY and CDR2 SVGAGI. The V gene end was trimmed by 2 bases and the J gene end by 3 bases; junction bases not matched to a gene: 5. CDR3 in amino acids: CASSYPGGMDTEAFF. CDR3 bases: TGTGCCAGCAGTTACCCAGGGGGCATGGACACTGAAGCTTTCTTT.

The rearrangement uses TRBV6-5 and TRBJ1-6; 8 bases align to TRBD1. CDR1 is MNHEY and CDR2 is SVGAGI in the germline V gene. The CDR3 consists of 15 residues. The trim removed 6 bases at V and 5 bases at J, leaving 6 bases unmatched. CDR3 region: CASSRTGNHNSPLHF. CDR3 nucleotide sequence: TGTGCCAGCAGCCGGACAGGGAACCATAATTCACCCCTCCACTTT.

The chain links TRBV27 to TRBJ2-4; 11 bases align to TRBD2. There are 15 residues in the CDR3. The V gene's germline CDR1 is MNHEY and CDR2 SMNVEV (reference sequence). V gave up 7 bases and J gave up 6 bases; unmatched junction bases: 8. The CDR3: CASTKLAGGRNIQYF. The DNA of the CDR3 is TGTGCCAGCACCAAGCTAGCGGGGGGCAGAAACATTCAGTACTTC.

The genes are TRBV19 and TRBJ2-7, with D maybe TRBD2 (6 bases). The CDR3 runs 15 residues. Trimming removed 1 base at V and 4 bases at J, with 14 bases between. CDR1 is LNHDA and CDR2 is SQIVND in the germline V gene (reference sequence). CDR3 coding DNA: TGTGCCAGTAGTATAGCCCCGGGACTTTATTACGAGCAGTACTTC. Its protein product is CASSIAPGLYYEQYF.